Reported below is one T cell receptor (beta chain). The data belong to a study of blood T cell repertoires in COVID-19. Overall study context: COVID-19 samples from acute and convalescent phases originated in the United States, Italy and Spain. PBMCs, B-cell-depleted T cells, or T cells were the source of the cDNA or gDNA that made up the material.

The method was immunoSEQ multiplex PCR; TCRdb's version includes in-frame clones alone and lacks a portion of them. The sample comprises tens of thousands of clones, around 90% of which are singletons, and approximately 12% rests with the top ten. The CDR3 extends over 13 amino acids. V lost 7 bases, J lost 5 bases, and 5 bases stayed unmatched. The V gene's germline CDR1 is MNHEY and CDR2 SVGAGI. Sequencing input: peripheral blood. V usage is TRBV6-5 and J usage is TRBJ2-1, with 7 bases lining up with TRBD1. The TCR originated in an elderly man with acute or convalescent COVID-19. The CDR3 region is CASMWTGHNEQFF. The CDR3 DNA reads as TGTGCCAGCATGTGGACAGGCCACAATGAGCAGTTCTTC.